The 26 T cell receptor beta chains below all came from one sample that was sequenced in a study of CD4 T cells in relation to SARS-CoV-2 and coronaviruses. Before the COVID-19 pandemic, during about 2011-2019, CD4+ T cells were taken from unexposed donors. CD4+ T cells were isolated from the cells after more than nine days of culture. These receptors' targets are unknown. TCRdb's copy holds only in-frame clones and misses some; the assay was immunoSEQ multiplex PCR. The sample includes roughly 25,000 clones, over 60% seen only once; the top ten take around a fifth. Sequencing was performed on CD4+ T cells from PBMCs, cultured in vitro. Receptor source: a human donor in good health.

This clone was seen a few times. The J gene is TRBJ1-6, the V gene TRBV4-1; weak D call: TRBD1 (5 bases). The ends were cut back, 0 bases at V and 4 bases at J, with 16 bases in the middle. The CDR3 spans 18 residues. Germline V lookup: CDR1 MGHRA, CDR2 YSYEKL. The CDR3 DNA sequence: TGCGCCAGCAGCCAAGATCGCAGGGAGAATATTTATAATTCACCCCTCCACTTT. Protein product: CASSQDRRENIYNSPLHF.

The chain carries TRBV3-1 (or the pseudogene TRBV3-2) and TRBJ2-5; D not certain. The CDR3 sequence is 16 residues long. Germline values: CDR1 LGHDT, CDR2 YNNKEL (reference sequence). Between the trimmed V and J ends, which lost 0 bases and 2 bases, there was a span of 13 bases. The CDR3 DNA follows: TGTGCCAGCAGCCAAGATCGGAACATGAAGCAAGAGACCCAGTACTTC. It specifies CASSQDRNMKQETQYF.

V is TRBV7-9 and J is TRBJ2-7; 9 bases match TRBD1. Germline lookup yields CDR1 SEHNR and CDR2 FQNEAQ (reference sequence). V shed 3 bases and J 5 bases; nucleotides not matched to a gene: 8. This CDR3 region has 15 residues. CDR3 in amino acids: CASSLAGQGSHEQYF. The CDR3 nucleotides are TGTGCCAGCAGCTTGGCGGGACAGGGATCCCACGAGCAGTACTTC.

V usage is TRBV6-2 or TRBV6-3 and J usage is TRBJ2-3; D gene ambiguous. V was clipped by 2 bases and J by 1 base, with 7 bases between them. There are 14 residues in the CDR3. The germline V gene encodes CDR1 MNHEY and CDR2 SVGEGT. The CDR3 bases are TGTGCCAGCAGTTACCTCCTGGGCACAGATACGCAGTATTTT. The encoded protein is CASSYLLGTDTQYF.

CDR3 protein: CASSIQSGYEQYF. The CDR3, as DNA: TGTGCCAGTAGTATACAGAGCGGCTACGAGCAGTACTTC. V gene TRBV19 combines with J gene TRBJ2-7, with D possibly TRBD2 on 5 matching bases. The CDR3 sequence is 13 residues long. The germline V gene has CDR1 LNHDA and CDR2 SQIVND (reference sequence). Trimming pared 2 bases from V and 3 bases from J, leaving 8 bases between.

This sequence joins TRBV5-1 and TRBJ2-3; 9 bases fit TRBD2. CDR3 size: 14 residues. V trimming: 4 bases; J trimming: 5 bases; junction bases outside the gene matches: 5. Germline CDR1 reads SGHRS; CDR2 reads YFSETQ. The CDR3 protein is CASSPGLAEDTQYF. As DNA, the CDR3 is TGCGCCAGCAGCCCGGGACTAGCAGAAGATACGCAGTATTTT.

This clone was seen a single time. The chain carries TRBV7-2 and TRBJ2-5; 10 positions match TRBD2. V gave up 0 bases and J gave up 8 bases; unmatched junction bases: 9. The CDR3 runs 16 residues. Per the germline V gene, CDR1 is SGHTA and CDR2 is FQGNSA. CDR3 in amino acids: CASSLALSSGGRTQYF. For the CDR3, the DNA is TGTGCCAGCAGCTTAGCGCTGAGTAGCGGGGGGCGCACCCAGTACTTC.

The chain combines TRBV7-2 with TRBJ2-7; no definite D call. Trimming removed 2 bases from V and 1 base from J, with 9 bases in between. This CDR3 region has 14 residues. Germline-derived CDR1 and CDR2 are SGHTA and FQGNSA. Here the CDR3 reads CASSLQSGSYEQYF. CDR3 DNA sequence: TGTGCCAGCAGCTTACAGAGTGGGTCCTACGAGCAGTACTTC.

The table lists this clone with a few counts. The CDR3 DNA reads as TGTGCCATCAGTGACTCCAGGGGGGACACAGATACGCAGTATTTT. Translating it yields CAISDSRGDTDTQYF. This rearrangement joins TRBV10-3 to TRBJ2-3; D is perhaps TRBD1 (7 bases). Germline values: CDR1 ENHRY, CDR2 SYGVKD. The CDR3 spans 15 residues. V was cut by 3 bases and J by 2 bases, with 12 bases left in between.

This clone was detected a few times. The chain joins TRBV4-1 to TRBJ2-1; 8 nucleotides align to TRBD1. Trimming removed 3 bases from V and 1 base from J; junction bases left unmatched: 11. Germline CDR1 and CDR2: MGHRA and YSYEKL. The CDR3 extends over 18 amino acids. For the CDR3, the DNA is TGCGCCAGCAGCCACTACTACTTGACAGGGGCTTCCTACAATGAGCAGTTCTTC. As protein: CASSHYYLTGASYNEQFF.

In this sample, this clone turned up a few times. This CDR3 reads CASSETVMNTEAFF. For the CDR3, the DNA is TGTGCCAGCAGCGAAACAGTTATGAACACTGAAGCTTTCTTT. The chain joins TRBV7-2 to TRBJ1-1; D is uncertain. The CDR3 totals 14 residues. V gave up 5 bases and J gave up 0 bases, with 10 bases separating them. CDR1 is SGHTA and CDR2 is FQGNSA in the germline V gene.

The gene calls are TRBV5-8 and TRBJ1-5; D is possibly TRBD1 (5 bases). From germline, CDR1 is SGHTS and CDR2 YDEGEE. V lost 4 bases, J lost 7 bases, and 15 bases lay in between. The length of the CDR3 is 14 residues. This chain's CDR3 is CASSPGFGGQPQHF. The CDR3 region has the DNA TGTGCCAGCAGCCCAGGGTTTGGCGGACAGCCCCAGCATTTT.

V gene TRBV29-1 combines with J gene TRBJ2-1; 14 positions match TRBD2. V dropped 1 base and J dropped 6; count of bases not matched to a gene: 11. Germline loops: CDR1 SQVTM, CDR2 ANQGSEA. This CDR3 has 18 residues. Here the CDR3 reads CSVEVTSGRGVWGNEQFF. CDR3 sequence (DNA): TGCAGCGTTGAAGTGACTAGCGGGAGGGGAGTCTGGGGCAATGAGCAGTTCTTC.

The V gene is TRBV4-1, the J gene TRBJ1-3, with D possibly being TRBD1 (6 bases). Germline CDR1 and CDR2: MGHRA and YSYEKL. The V and J ends lost 0 bases and 4 bases respectively, with 13 bases between them. This CDR3 has 16 residues. CDR3 nucleotides: TGCGCCAGCAGCCAAGAGGGGGGGGCGAGGGGAAACACCATATATTTT. Residues: CASSQEGGARGNTIYF.

The V gene is TRBV9, the J gene TRBJ2-2; D may be TRBD2 (5 bases). The CDR3 consists of 14 residues. V lost 4 bases to trimming and J lost 4 bases, with 11 bases between them. CDR1 is SGDLS, CDR2 YYNGEE, per germline. The CDR3 spells CASSLARGTGELFF. In nucleotides, the CDR3 is TGTGCCAGCAGCCTAGCCCGGGGCACCGGGGAGCTGTTTTTT.

The chain is built from TRBV3-1 (or the pseudogene TRBV3-2) and TRBJ2-5, with 7 positions matching TRBD2. V lost 4 bases, J lost 2 bases, and 10 bases stayed unmatched. This CDR3 comprises 16 residues. Germline V gene sequence: CDR1 LGHDT, CDR2 YNNKEL (reference sequence). The DNA for the CDR3 is TGTGCCAGCAGCCCCCGAGAGGGAGGGAAACAAGAGACCCAGTACTTC. Protein: CASSPREGGKQETQYF.

The sample holds one count of this clone. The chain has TRBV7-2 and TRBJ2-7; D possibly uses TRBD1 or TRBD2 (5 bases each). Germline CDR1 and CDR2: SGHTA and FQGNSA. The CDR3 is 14 residues long. The ends were cut back, 4 bases at V and 2 bases at J, with 12 bases in the middle. CDR3 bases: TGTGCCAGCAGCTCGGGGCTGCAGGCCTACGAGCAGTACTTC. Amino acids: CASSSGLQAYEQYF. Based on the CDR3 plus reference TRBV7-2 and TRBJ2-7, the full variable domain is GAGVSQSPSNKVTEKGKDVELRCDPISGHTALYWYRQSLGQGLEFLIYFQGNSAPDKSGLPSDRFSAERTGGSVSTLTIQRTQQEDSAVYLCASSSGLQAYEQYFGPGTRLTVT.

CDR3 region: CASSPWDRINEKLFF. The CDR3 region has the DNA TGTGCCAGCAGCCCGTGGGACAGAATTAATGAAAAACTGTTTTTT. The chain carries TRBV9 and TRBJ1-4; TRBD1 matches at 7 bases. The CDR3 totals 15 residues. CDR1 is SGDLS and CDR2 is YYNGEE in the germline V gene. V was pared by 4 bases and J by 4 bases, with 7 bases of the junction left unmatched.

DNA for the CDR3: TGTGCCAGCAGCTCCAGGGTCCTCCACGAGCAGTACTTC. It specifies CASSSRVLHEQYF. V is TRBV7-2 and J is TRBJ2-7; TRBD1 might be the D (5 bases). Germline V CDR1 and CDR2: SGHTA, FQGNSA. The CDR3 sequence is 13 residues long. V lost 4 bases and J lost 5, with 12 bases in between.

The chain uses TRBV6-2 or TRBV6-3 and TRBJ2-1; 10 bases fit TRBD2. The trim removed 2 bases at V and 9 bases at J, leaving 7 bases unmatched. CDR3 length: 15 amino acids. CDR1 and CDR2 from the germline V gene are MNHEY and SVGEGT. CDR3 sequence (DNA): TGTGCCAGCAGTTACCACAGCGGGAGGGAATCTGAGCAGTTCTTC. This encodes CASSYHSGRESEQFF.

J is TRBJ2-2 and V is TRBV7-2, with no clear D. The germline V and J ends were trimmed by 6 bases and 6 bases, with 17 bases remaining between them. This CDR3 spans 15 amino acids. The V gene's germline CDR1 is SGHTA and CDR2 FQGNSA. CDR3 coding DNA: TGTGCCAGCAGTGTACGTAGAAGCGTAGCCGGGGAGCTGTTTTTT. Encoded protein: CASSVRRSVAGELFF.

The chain has TRBV30 and TRBJ2-3, with D perhaps TRBD2 (6 bases). The CDR3 runs 13 residues. Per germline, CDR1 GTSNPN and CDR2 SVGIG (reference sequence). Trimming stripped 5 bases from V and 4 bases from J, with 13 bases between. The CDR3 sequence: CAWSHGGPDTQYF. CDR3 sequence (DNA): TGTGCCTGGTCCCACGGAGGGCCAGATACGCAGTATTTT.

The gene calls are TRBV5-4 and TRBJ1-5, with D hard to call. V lost 0 bases to trimming and J lost 4 bases, with 11 bases between them. This CDR3 is built from 15 residues. Germline lookup yields CDR1 SGHNT and CDR2 YYREEE (reference sequence). For the CDR3, the DNA is TGTGCCAGCAGCTTGGACCCCCGAACGAATCAGCCCCAGCATTTT. Translation: CASSLDPRTNQPQHF.

This clone was seen only a few times. The genes are TRBV9 and TRBJ1-3; the match to TRBD1 covers 7 bases. In germline, CDR1 is SGDLS, CDR2 YYNGEE. The V gene end was trimmed by 3 bases and the J gene end by 0 bases; junction bases not matched to a gene: 9. CDR3 size: 17 residues. The CDR3 DNA is TGTGCCAGCAGCGGGGGGACCACAGGGGTCTCTGGAAACACCATATATTTT. This gives the protein CASSGGTTGVSGNTIYF.

The chain is built from TRBV3-1 (or the pseudogene TRBV3-2) and TRBJ1-4; D uncertain. The V gene lost 0 bases and the J gene lost 1 base, with 6 bases spanning the gap. CDR1 and CDR2 from the germline V gene are LGHDT and YNNKEL (reference sequence). The CDR3 runs to 15 residues. The CDR3 coding sequence is TGTGCCAGCAGCCAAGAAGTACGAACTAATGAAAAACTGTTTTTT. As protein: CASSQEVRTNEKLFF.

The rearrangement joins TRBV4-3 to TRBJ2-1, with D hard to call. The germline CDR1 and CDR2 sequences are LGHNA and YSLEER. V was cut by 2 bases and J by 4 bases, with 9 bases left in between. This CDR3 comprises 14 residues. As DNA, the CDR3 is TGCGCCAGCAGCCAACCACCGAGATACAATGAGCAGTTCTTC. This gives the protein CASSQPPRYNEQFF.